This T cell receptor (beta chain) was recovered during a study of monozygotic twins with inflammatory bowel disease. Study-wide results and caveats: Clonotypes shared with others were fewer in IBD patients than in healthy twins, especially with disease activity.

CDR1 is SGDLS and CDR2 is YYNGEE in the germline V gene. The CDR3 has 15 amino acids. With regard to this clonotype: Antigen unknown.

During cDNA synthesis, UMIs that each contained a 6-nucleotide sample barcode were added by means of template switching. TCRdb re-called the 5' RACE reads and gives one entry per CDR3 protein, without DNA. The sample table sets out approximately 400,000 distinct CDR3 sequences. Sequences were obtained from blood. The chain carries TRBV9 and TRBJ1-1; lacking DNA, the TRBD1 call made by TCRdb goes unchecked. This receptor was taken from a human donor with ulcerative colitis or Crohn's disease, or a healthy co-twin of an affected twin (not recorded which). CDR3 amino acids: CASSVLDSLNTEAFF.